This T cell receptor beta chain was sequenced in a study of cytomegalovirus exposure and HLA in healthy donors. 13 Jbeta primers and 60 Vbeta primers were used for the PCR. Assay: immunoSEQ multiplex PCR; the TCRdb copy retains only in-frame clones and omits some. The sample lists more than 110,000 clones, roughly four fifths seen once, with 8.8% in the top ten. Germline V gene data show CDR1 as SGHAT and CDR2 as FQNNGV. There are 11 residues in the CDR3. Sequences were obtained from PBMCs. The clonotype originates from a woman aged 50 to 60 in good health and CMV-seropositive. The V gene is TRBV11-2, the J gene TRBJ2-5; D is unresolved. The J call is in doubt because the DNA end fits TRBJ2-7 better. This chain's CDR3 is CASSLVYEQYF. CDR3 nucleotide sequence: TGTGCCAGCAGCTTAGTGTACGAGCAGTACTTC.